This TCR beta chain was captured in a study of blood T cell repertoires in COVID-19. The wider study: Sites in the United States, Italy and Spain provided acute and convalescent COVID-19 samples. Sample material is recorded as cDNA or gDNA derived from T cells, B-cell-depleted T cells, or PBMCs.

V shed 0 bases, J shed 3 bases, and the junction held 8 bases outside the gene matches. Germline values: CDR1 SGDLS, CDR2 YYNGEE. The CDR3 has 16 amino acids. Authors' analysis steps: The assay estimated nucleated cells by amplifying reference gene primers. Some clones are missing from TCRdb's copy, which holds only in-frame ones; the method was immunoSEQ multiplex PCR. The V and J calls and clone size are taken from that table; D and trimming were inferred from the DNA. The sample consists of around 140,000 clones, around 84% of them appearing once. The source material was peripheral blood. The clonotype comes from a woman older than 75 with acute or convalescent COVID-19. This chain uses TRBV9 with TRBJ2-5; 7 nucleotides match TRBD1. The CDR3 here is CASSVGNWGQKETQYF. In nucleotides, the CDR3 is TGTGCCAGCAGCGTAGGTAATTGGGGACAGAAAGAGACCCAGTACTTC.